A single sample gave rise to the 11 T cell receptor beta chains below, sequenced in a study of spatial heterogeneity in lung cancer. Overall study results and limits: Tumor mutation count correlated with how many alpha and beta TCRs expanded intratumorally.

These receptors lack a known antigen. TCRdb independently ran MiXCR on the 5' RACE reads; one entry per CDR3 protein. The table includes about 4,900 distinct CDR3 sequences, around a third detected once. Indicated time point: sample taken at primary tumor resection. Source: lung tumor tissue, taken at surgery. The receptors shown here come from a male donor with early-stage non-small cell lung cancer.

A few counts support this clonotype. The chain carries TRBV30 and TRBJ2-4; a possible D gene is TRBD1 (6 bases). CDR1 is GTSNPN, CDR2 SVGIG, per germline (reference sequence). V was clipped by 2 bases and J by 7 bases, with 9 bases between them. The length of the CDR3 is 12 residues. The chain's CDR3 is CAWSPQGNIQYF. DNA for the CDR3: TGTGCCTGGAGTCCCCAGGGGAACATTCAGTACTTC.

The gene calls are TRBV6-5 and TRBJ2-3; no reliable D call. Trimming removed 6 bases from V and 5 bases from J, with 9 bases in between. CDR1 MNHEY and CDR2 SVGAGI come from the germline V gene. The CDR3 spans 12 residues. The CDR3 bases are TGTGCCAGCAGACCTGGCGGAGATACGCAGTATTTT. Its protein product is CASRPGGDTQYF.

This clonotype is labeled medium-sized. The chain joins TRBV20-1 to TRBJ2-7; TRBD1 is a possible D gene (5 bases). V was pared by 3 bases and J by 3 bases, with 18 bases between. Germline loops: CDR1 DFQATT, CDR2 SNEGSKA (reference sequence). The CDR3 contains 15 residues. CDR3 DNA sequence: TGCAGTGCTAGTCGGGTGAACAGGCGAGACTACGAGCAGTACTTC. It is translated as CSASRVNRRDYEQYF.

Within the sample, this clonotype is medium-sized. An end of the junction differs from the germline gene, which may be a read error. The chain recombines TRBV7-9 with TRBJ2-5, with unresolved D. CDR1 and CDR2 (germline): SEHNR, FQNEAQ (reference sequence). This CDR3 spans 13 amino acids. The CDR3 nucleotides read TGTGCCAGCAGCTTAGGTGGTCAAGGGACCCAGTACTTC. Protein: CASSLGGQGTQYF.

The rearrangement links TRBV5-1 to TRBJ2-3, with 11 bases matching TRBD2. The CDR3 totals 16 residues. Trimming took 5 bases from V and 5 from J; bases not matched to a gene: 10. Per germline, CDR1 SGHRS and CDR2 YFSETQ. As DNA, the CDR3 is TGCGCCAGCAGTACATCACTCCTAGCGGGGGGAGATACGCAGTATTTT. Translation gives CASSTSLLAGGDTQYF.

Regarding this clonotype: One end of the junction does not line up with germline, which may come from a read error. The chain employs TRBV5-1 and TRBJ2-3, with 10 bases lining up with TRBD1. The V gene's germline CDR1 is SGHRS and CDR2 YFSETQ. The CDR3 spans 15 residues. CDR3 protein: CASSSGQGEGDMQYF. The CDR3 DNA reads TGCGCCAGCAGCTCCGGACAGGGGGAAGGAGATATGCAGTATTTT.

The chain combines TRBV27 with TRBJ2-5; 12 bases agree with TRBD2. From germline, CDR1 is MNHEY and CDR2 SMNVEV (reference sequence). Trimming cost V 5 bases and J 4 bases; bases outside gene matches: 5. This CDR3 has 15 amino acids. CDR3 amino acids: CASSLLAGGRETQYF. In nucleotides, the CDR3 is TGTGCCAGCAGTCTCCTAGCGGGGGGGCGAGAGACCCAGTACTTC.

This clonotype is labeled as medium-sized. The rearrangement links TRBV2 to TRBJ1-4; 8 bases are shared with TRBD1. The CDR3 contains 14 residues. The V gene's germline CDR1 is SNHLY and CDR2 FYNNEI. V dropped 6 bases and J dropped 8; count of bases not matched to a gene: 8. As DNA, the CDR3 is TGTGCCAGCAGAACGGCACAGGGGGGCGAAAAACTGTTTTTT. Protein: CASRTAQGGEKLFF.

In this sample, this clonotype is medium-sized. The rearrangement links TRBV10-3 to TRBJ2-1, with 13 bases matching TRBD2. This CDR3 region has 15 residues. V was clipped by 6 bases and J by 8 bases; unmatched bases: 7. Germline V gene lookup returns CDR1 ENHRY and CDR2 SYGVKD. DNA of the CDR3: TGTGCCATCAGACGTACTAGCGGGGGGGCGGATGAGCAGTTCTTC. This codes for CAIRRTSGGADEQFF.

This chain joins TRBV5-1 and TRBJ2-1, with D possibly TRBD2 on 5 matching bases. Trimming took 0 bases from V and 9 from J, leaving 13 bases between them. This CDR3 has 14 residues. Looked up from germline, CDR1 is SGHRS and CDR2 is YFSETQ. The CDR3 is CASSLDIRGGEQFF. CDR3 DNA: TGCGCCAGCAGCTTGGACATCCGGGGTGGTGAGCAGTTCTTC.

This clonotype appeared a few times. The rearrangement joins TRBV7-8 to TRBJ1-1; D remains ambiguous. The CDR3 spans 13 residues. Trimming left V 0 bases short and J 10 bases short, with 12 bases between. The germline V gene encodes CDR1 SGHVS and CDR2 FQNEAQ. DNA for the CDR3: TGTGCCAGCAGCTTAGCGCTCCAGCTGGGAGCTTTCTTT. Translation gives CASSLALQLGAFF. The whole variable domain, remainder taken from reference TRBV7-8 and TRBJ1-1, is GAGVSQSPRYKVAKRGQDVALRCDPISGHVSLFWYQQALGQGPEFLTYFQNEAQLDKSGLPSDRFFAERPEGSVSTLKIQRTQQEDSAVYLCASSLALQLGAFFGQGTRLTVV.